This T cell receptor (beta chain) appears in the sequencing data of a study of blood T cell repertoires in COVID-19. Study summary: In each case, the material was cDNA or gDNA derived from T cells, B-cell-depleted T cells, or PBMCs.

In the authors' workflow: Using reference gene primer amplification, nucleated cell counts were estimated. Only in-frame clones appear in the TCRdb table, and some are missing; sequencing was by immunoSEQ multiplex PCR. V and J calls plus clone size are reproduced from that table; the DNA served to infer D and trimming. The sample lists about 270,000 clones; more than 65% were seen once. Trimming left V 3 bases short and J 4 bases short, with 23 bases between. The CDR3 loop spans 18 amino acids. Germline V gene sequence: CDR1 SGHRS, CDR2 YFSETQ. The chain links TRBV5-1 to TRBJ2-1, with D possibly matching TRBD2 (6 bases). The material sequenced was peripheral blood. This clonotype was sampled from a woman in her late teens or twenties with acute or convalescent COVID-19. In DNA, the CDR3 is TGCGCCAGCAGCTATGAGTTACCGGTAGCGGAAATTTACAATGAGCAGTTCTTC. Translation gives CASSYELPVAEIYNEQFF.